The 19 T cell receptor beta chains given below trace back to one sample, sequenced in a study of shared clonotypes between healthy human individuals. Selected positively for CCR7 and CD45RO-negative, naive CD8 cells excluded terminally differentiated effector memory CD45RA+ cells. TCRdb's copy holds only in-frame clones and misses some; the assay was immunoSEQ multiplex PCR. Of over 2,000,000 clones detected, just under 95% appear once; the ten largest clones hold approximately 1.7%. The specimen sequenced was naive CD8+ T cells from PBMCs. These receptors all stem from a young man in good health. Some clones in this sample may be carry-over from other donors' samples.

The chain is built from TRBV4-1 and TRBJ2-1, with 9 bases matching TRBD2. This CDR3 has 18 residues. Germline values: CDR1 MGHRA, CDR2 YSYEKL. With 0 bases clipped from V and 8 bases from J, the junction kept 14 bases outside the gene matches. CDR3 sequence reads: CASSQDALGAGGMDEQFF. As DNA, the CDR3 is TGCGCCAGCAGCCAAGATGCCCTGGGAGCGGGGGGCATGGATGAGCAGTTCTTC.

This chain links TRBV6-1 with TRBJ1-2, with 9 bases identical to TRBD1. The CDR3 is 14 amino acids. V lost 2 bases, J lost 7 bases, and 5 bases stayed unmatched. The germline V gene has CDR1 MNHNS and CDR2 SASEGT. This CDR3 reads CASSELQGAAGYTF. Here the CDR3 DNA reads TGTGCCAGCAGTGAATTACAGGGGGCTGCTGGCTACACCTTC.

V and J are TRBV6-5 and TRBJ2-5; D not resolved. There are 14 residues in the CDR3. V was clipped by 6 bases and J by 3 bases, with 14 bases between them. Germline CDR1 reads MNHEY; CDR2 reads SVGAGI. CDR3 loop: CASRWARPKETQYF. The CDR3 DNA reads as TGTGCCAGCAGGTGGGCTAGGCCAAAAGAGACCCAGTACTTC.

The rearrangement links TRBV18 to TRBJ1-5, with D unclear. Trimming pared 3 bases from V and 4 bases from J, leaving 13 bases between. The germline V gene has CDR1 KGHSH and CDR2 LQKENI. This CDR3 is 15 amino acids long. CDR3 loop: CASSPKDASNQPQHF. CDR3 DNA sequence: TGTGCCAGCTCACCCAAAGACGCGTCGAATCAGCCCCAGCATTTT.

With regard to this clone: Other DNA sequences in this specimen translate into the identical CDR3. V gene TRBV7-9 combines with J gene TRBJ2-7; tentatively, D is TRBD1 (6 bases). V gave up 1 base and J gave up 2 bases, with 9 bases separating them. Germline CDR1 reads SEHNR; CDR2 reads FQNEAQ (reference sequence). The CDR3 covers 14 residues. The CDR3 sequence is CASSLGGTTYEQYF. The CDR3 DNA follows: TGTGCCAGCAGCTTAGGAGGGACAACCTACGAGCAGTACTTC.

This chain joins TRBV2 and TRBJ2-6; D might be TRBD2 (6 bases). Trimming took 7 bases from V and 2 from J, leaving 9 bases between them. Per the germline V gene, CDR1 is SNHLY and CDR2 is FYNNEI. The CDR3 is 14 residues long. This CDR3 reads CASTWGAGANVLTF. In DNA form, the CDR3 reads TGTGCCAGCACCTGGGGGGCTGGGGCCAACGTCCTGACTTTC.

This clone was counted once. CDR3 sequence reads: CASSKAVRRKSSYEQYF. The CDR3 bases are TGTGCCAGCAGCAAAGCGGTAAGAAGAAAGAGCTCCTACGAGCAGTACTTC. The chain couples TRBV21-1 to TRBJ2-7; the D segment call TRBD2 is taken from the table without a DNA check. TRBV21-1 is deemed a pseudogene. The CDR3 covers 17 residues.

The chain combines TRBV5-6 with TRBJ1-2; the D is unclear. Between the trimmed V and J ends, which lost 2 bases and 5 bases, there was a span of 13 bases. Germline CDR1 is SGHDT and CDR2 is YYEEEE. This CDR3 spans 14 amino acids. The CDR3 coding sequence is TGTGCCAGCAGCTTCGCCCCCGAGAGGTATGGCTACACCTTC. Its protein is CASSFAPERYGYTF.

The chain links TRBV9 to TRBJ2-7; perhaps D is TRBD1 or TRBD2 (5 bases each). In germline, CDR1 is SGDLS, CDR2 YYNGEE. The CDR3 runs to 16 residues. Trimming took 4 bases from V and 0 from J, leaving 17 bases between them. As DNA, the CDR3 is TGTGCCAGCAGCCCAAACGGGGACCAAAACTCCTACGAGCAGTACTTC. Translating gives CASSPNGDQNSYEQYF.

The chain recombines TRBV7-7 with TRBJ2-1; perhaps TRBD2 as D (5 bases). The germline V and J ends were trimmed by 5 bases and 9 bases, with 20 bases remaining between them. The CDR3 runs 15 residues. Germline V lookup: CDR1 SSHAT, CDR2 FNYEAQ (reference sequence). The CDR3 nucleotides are TGTGCCAGCAGCCAAAATGAGGGCCTCTGGCGTGAGCAGTTCTTC. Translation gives CASSQNEGLWREQFF.

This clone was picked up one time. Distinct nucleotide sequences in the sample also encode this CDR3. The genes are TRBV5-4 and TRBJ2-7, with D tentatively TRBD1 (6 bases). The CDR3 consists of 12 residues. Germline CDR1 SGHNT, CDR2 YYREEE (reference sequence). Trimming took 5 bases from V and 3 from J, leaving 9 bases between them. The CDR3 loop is CASSQDSYEQYF. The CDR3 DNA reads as TGTGCCAGCAGTCAGGACAGCTACGAGCAGTACTTC. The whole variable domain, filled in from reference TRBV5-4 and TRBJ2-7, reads ETGVTQSPTHLIKTRGQQVTLRCSSQSGHNTVSWYQQALGQGPQFIFQYYREEENGRGNFPPRFSGLQFPNYSSELNVNALELDDSALYLCASSQDSYEQYFGPGTRLTVT.

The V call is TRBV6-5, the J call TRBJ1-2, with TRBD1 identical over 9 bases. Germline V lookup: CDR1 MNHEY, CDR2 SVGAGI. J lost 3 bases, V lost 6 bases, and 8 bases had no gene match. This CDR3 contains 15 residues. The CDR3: CASSRTGVGYYGYTF. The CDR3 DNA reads TGTGCCAGCAGCCGGACAGGGGTGGGGTACTATGGCTACACCTTC.

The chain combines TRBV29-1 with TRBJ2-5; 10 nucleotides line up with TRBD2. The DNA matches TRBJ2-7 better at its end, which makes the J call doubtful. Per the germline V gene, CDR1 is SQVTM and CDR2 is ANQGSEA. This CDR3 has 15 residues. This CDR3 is CSVAPASGGSYEQYF. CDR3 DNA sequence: TGCAGCGTTGCCCCGGCTAGCGGGGGCTCCTACGAGCAGTACTTC.

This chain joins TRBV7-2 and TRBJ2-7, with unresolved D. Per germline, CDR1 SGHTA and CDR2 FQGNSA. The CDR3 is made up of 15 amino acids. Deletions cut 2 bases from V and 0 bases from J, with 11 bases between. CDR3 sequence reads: CASSLRGSSSYEQYF. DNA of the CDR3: TGTGCCAGCAGCTTACGCGGTAGCAGCTCCTACGAGCAGTACTTC.

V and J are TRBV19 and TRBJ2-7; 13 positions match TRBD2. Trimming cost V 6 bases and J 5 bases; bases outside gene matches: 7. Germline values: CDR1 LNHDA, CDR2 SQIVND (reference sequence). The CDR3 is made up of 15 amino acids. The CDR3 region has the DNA TGTGCCAGTAGCTACGCCGGACTAGCGGGAGACGAGCAGTACTTC. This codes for CASSYAGLAGDEQYF. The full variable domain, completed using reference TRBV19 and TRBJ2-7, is DGGITQSPKYLFRKEGQNVTLSCEQNLNHDAMYWYRQDPGQGLRLIYYSQIVNDFQKGDIAEGYSVSREKKESFPLTVTSAQKNPTAFYLCASSYAGLAGDEQYFGPGTRLTVT.

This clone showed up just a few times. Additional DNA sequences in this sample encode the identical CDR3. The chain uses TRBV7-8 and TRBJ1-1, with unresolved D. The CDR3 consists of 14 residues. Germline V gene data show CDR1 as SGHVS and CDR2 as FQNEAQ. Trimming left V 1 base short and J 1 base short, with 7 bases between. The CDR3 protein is CASSLGLGNTEAFF. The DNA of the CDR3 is TGTGCCAGCAGCTTAGGTCTGGGGAACACTGAAGCTTTCTTT.

The chain's CDR3 is CAWRAQGYYGYTF. CDR3 coding DNA: TGTGCCTGGAGGGCACAGGGGTACTATGGCTACACCTTC. The chain recombines TRBV30 with TRBJ1-2, with TRBD1 matching over 7 bases. Germline V gene lookup returns CDR1 GTSNPN and CDR2 SVGIG (reference sequence). The trim removed 3 bases at V and 3 bases at J, leaving 4 bases unmatched. The CDR3 is made up of 13 amino acids.

In DNA form, the CDR3 reads TGTGCCAGTACAGCGGGAGGTAGTAGCACAGATACGCAGTATTTT. Translated: CASTAGGSSTDTQYF. The chain combines TRBV9 with TRBJ2-3; 9 positions match TRBD2. V lost 8 bases to trimming and J lost 0 bases; unmatched junction nucleotides: 7. Germline values: CDR1 SGDLS, CDR2 YYNGEE. The CDR3 loop spans 15 amino acids.

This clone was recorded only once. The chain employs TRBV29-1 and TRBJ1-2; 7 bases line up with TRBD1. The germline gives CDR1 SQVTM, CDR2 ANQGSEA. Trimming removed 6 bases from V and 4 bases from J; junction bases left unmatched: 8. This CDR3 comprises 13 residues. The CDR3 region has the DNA TGCAGCGTAGACACCCGGGACAGCTATGGCTACACCTTC. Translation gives CSVDTRDSYGYTF.